One sample yielded the 22 T cell receptor beta chains listed below, sequenced in a study of Ad26.COV2.S vaccination and SARS-CoV-2 variants. As to treatment: around 19 received Ad26.COV2.S at low or high dose, single or two shots; about 5 received placebo; per-sample allocation not given. The samples date from day 63 after the first vaccine or placebo injection. TCRdb keeps only in-frame clones here, not all; method: immunoSEQ multiplex PCR. Here the sample spans some 370,000 clones, 83% being singletons. The input for sequencing was peripheral blood, taken in a trial of Ad26.COV2.S vaccine versus placebo. All receptors derive from a person between 18 and 65 years old who received the Ad26.COV2.S COVID-19 vaccine or a placebo.

V is TRBV13 and J is TRBJ2-7; D is perhaps TRBD1 (5 bases). Germline V gene sequence: CDR1 PRHDT, CDR2 FYEKMQ (reference sequence). The CDR3 loop spans 13 amino acids. V was trimmed by 4 bases and J by 2 bases, leaving 9 bases between them. The chain's CDR3 is CASSSATAYEQYF. CDR3 sequence (DNA): TGTGCCAGCAGCTCCGCGACAGCCTACGAGCAGTACTTC.

This clone was recorded a few times. The chain combines TRBV27 with TRBJ2-2, with D possibly matching TRBD2 (5 bases). Germline values: CDR1 MNHEY, CDR2 SMNVEV (reference sequence). The CDR3 totals 13 residues. V lost 3 bases and J 6 bases, leaving 8 bases between the germline ends. The CDR3 region is CASSFTRAGELFF. CDR3 bases: TGTGCCAGCAGTTTTACTAGAGCCGGGGAGCTGTTTTTT.

About this clone itself: The junction differs from germline at one of its ends, possibly a read error. The CDR3: CASSQEARNIQYF. DNA of the CDR3: TGTGCCAGCAGCCAAGAAGCCAGAAACATTCAGTACTTC. This chain links TRBV14 with TRBJ2-4; D ambiguous. This CDR3 comprises 13 residues. Germline V lookup: CDR1 SGHDN, CDR2 FVKESK. Looking up the rest from reference TRBV14 and TRBJ2-4 gives the full variable domain: EAGVTQFPSHSVIEKGQTVTLRCDPISGHDNLYWYRRVMGKEIKFLLHFVKESKQDESGMPNNRFLAERTGGTYSTLKVQPAELEDSGVYFCASSQEARNIQYFGAGTRLSVL.

The V call is TRBV7-3, the J call TRBJ1-1; 10 bases agree with TRBD1. The germline gives CDR1 SGHTA, CDR2 FQGTGA. There are 15 residues in the CDR3. Trimming cost V 5 bases and J 1 base; bases outside gene matches: 4. CDR3 DNA: TGTGCCAGCAGCACCAGACAGGGGGCGAACACTGAAGCTTTCTTT. The encoded protein is CASSTRQGANTEAFF.

Note on this clone: No conserved phenylalanine or tryptophan is present at the end of the CDR3, so a read error is the likely explanation. Because the CDR3's place on the DNA is in doubt, the DNA is left out and the CDR3 is given as listed by TCRdb. This chain uses TRBV23-1 with TRBJ1-2. Being an ORF, TRBV23-1 has a function that is uncertain. The CDR3 contains 8 residues when both ends are counted. CDR3 residues: CASSQDGR.

The chain is built from TRBV29-1 and TRBJ2-3; a possible D gene is TRBD2 (6 bases). Germline CDR1 is SQVTM and CDR2 is ANQGSEA. Trimming removed 3 bases at V and 4 bases at J, with 20 bases between. The CDR3 consists of 16 residues. The CDR3 nucleotides are TGCAGCGTTGAGGGGGGTATGGGTTTATGGCCAGATACGCAGTATTTT. Its protein product is CSVEGGMGLWPDTQYF.

This chain's CDR3 is CSVRTAQETQYF. DNA for the CDR3: TGCAGCGTGAGGACAGCCCAAGAGACCCAGTACTTC. The V gene is TRBV29-1, the J gene TRBJ2-5; D is possibly TRBD1 (6 bases). Germline V gene data show CDR1 as SQVTM and CDR2 as ANQGSEA. The V gene lost 6 bases and the J gene lost 1 base, with 9 bases spanning the gap. The CDR3 covers 12 residues.

The V and J genes are TRBV24-1 and TRBJ2-1; TRBD1 matches 7 bases. The V gene's germline CDR1 is KGHDR and CDR2 SFDVKD. V shed 9 bases, J shed 8 bases, and the junction held 6 bases outside the gene matches. CDR3 size: 12 residues. This chain's CDR3 is CATRQGQHEQFF. CDR3 nucleotides: TGTGCCACCCGACAGGGACAGCATGAGCAGTTCTTC.

The rearrangement uses TRBV4-1 and TRBJ2-2, with D possibly TRBD2 on 5 matching bases. V dropped 1 base and J dropped 1 base, with 16 bases sitting between them. There are 18 residues in the CDR3. The germline CDR1 and CDR2 sequences are MGHRA and YSYEKL. The CDR3 sequence: CASSQGSGEGWNTGELFF. DNA for the CDR3: TGCGCCAGCAGCCAAGGAAGCGGCGAGGGTTGGAACACCGGGGAGCTGTTTTTT.

J is TRBJ2-1 and V is TRBV20-1; 8 nucleotides line up with TRBD2. Losses at the gene ends were 3 bases for V and 4 bases for J; bases not matched to a gene: 11. The CDR3 length is 16 residues. The V gene's germline CDR1 is DFQATT and CDR2 SNEGSKA (reference sequence). The CDR3 region has the DNA TGCAGTGCTAGTAGCCACCTAGCGGGCTCTTACAATGAGCAGTTCTTC. Protein: CSASSHLAGSYNEQFF.

This sequence joins TRBV7-9 and TRBJ1-5; D is unclear. V was trimmed by 6 bases and J by 4 bases, leaving 13 bases between them. Germline V gene sequence: CDR1 SEHNR, CDR2 FQNEAQ (reference sequence). This CDR3 region has 14 residues. The CDR3 bases are TGTGCCAGCAGTTTGGGTCTGGGGAATCAGCCCCAGCATTTT. This sequence encodes CASSLGLGNQPQHF.

The gene calls are TRBV5-6 and TRBJ2-1; TRBD2 agrees at 9 bases. The CDR3 is 17 amino acids. V shed 4 bases, J shed 7 bases, and the junction held 15 bases outside the gene matches. The germline gives CDR1 SGHDT, CDR2 YYEEEE. The CDR3 here is CASSPDLGAGGGNEQFF. The CDR3 region has the DNA TGTGCCAGCAGCCCCGACCTTGGGGCGGGGGGGGGTAATGAGCAGTTCTTC.

The V and J genes are TRBV7-6 and TRBJ1-1; D possibly corresponds to TRBD1 (6 bases). The CDR3 length is 15 residues. Between the trimmed V and J ends, which lost 2 bases and 6 bases, there was a span of 16 bases. From germline, CDR1 is SGHVS and CDR2 FNYEAQ. This chain's CDR3 is CASSLLAGEVAEAFF. CDR3 nucleotides: TGTGCCAGCAGCTTACTGGCAGGGGAAGTAGCTGAAGCTTTCTTT.

This chain connects TRBV2 to TRBJ2-1, with D perhaps TRBD1 (5 bases). Germline V gives CDR1 SNHLY, CDR2 FYNNEI. V gave up 6 bases and J gave up 5 bases, with 17 bases separating them. This CDR3 is 15 amino acids long. CDR3 residues: CASRYDRSQNNEQFF. The CDR3 DNA follows: TGTGCCAGCAGATACGACAGAAGTCAGAACAATGAGCAGTTCTTC.

J is TRBJ2-7 and V is TRBV5-5; D uncertain. The germline V gene has CDR1 SGHKS and CDR2 YYEKEE (reference sequence). The CDR3 runs 13 residues. Trimming took off 4 bases at V and 0 bases at J, with 8 bases between the two ends. Here the CDR3 DNA reads TGTGCCAGCAGCCCACCTAGCTCCTACGAGCAGTACTTC. Protein: CASSPPSSYEQYF.

CDR3 region: CASRSNPYRKGIETPFYGYTF. The CDR3 region has the DNA TGCGCCAGCCGGTCCAACCCTTACAGAAAAGGCATTGAAACCCCTTTCTATGGCTACACCTTC. The chain uses TRBV5-1 and TRBJ1-2; D gene ambiguous. Trimming took off 7 bases at V and 4 bases at J, with 38 bases between the two ends. This CDR3 comprises 21 residues. The germline V gene encodes CDR1 SGHRS and CDR2 YFSETQ.

The chain uses TRBV28 and TRBJ1-1; unclear D gene. V was cut by 10 bases and J by 1 base, with 4 bases left in between. CDR3 length equals 10 residues. Germline V gene sequence: CDR1 MDHEN, CDR2 SYDVKM. CDR3: CATQNTEAFF. The CDR3 nucleotides are TGTGCCACCCAGAACACTGAAGCTTTCTTT.

J is TRBJ2-7 and V is TRBV6-5; D is perhaps TRBD2 (5 bases). V was pared by 6 bases and J by 0 bases, with 12 bases between. This CDR3 has 14 amino acids. Germline V gene sequence: CDR1 MNHEY, CDR2 SVGAGI. The CDR3 spells CASSWRSLSYEQYF. Written as DNA, the CDR3 is TGTGCCAGCAGCTGGAGGTCCCTCTCCTACGAGCAGTACTTC.

This chain joins TRBV24-1 and TRBJ1-5; maybe TRBD1 (5 bases). Germline V gene lookup returns CDR1 KGHDR and CDR2 SFDVKD. V was trimmed by 2 bases and J by 2 bases, leaving 12 bases between them. The CDR3 length is 16 residues. Written as DNA, the CDR3 is TGTGCCACCAGTGATTCTCCGGGACGGGGCAATCAGCCCCAGCATTTT. It encodes CATSDSPGRGNQPQHF.

The rearrangement links TRBV5-4 to TRBJ2-1; 11 bases agree with TRBD2. CDR1 SGHNT and CDR2 YYREEE come from the germline V gene (reference sequence). This CDR3 spans 16 amino acids. The V segment lost 4 bases and the J segment 5 bases; nucleotides outside the gene matches: 8. This CDR3 reads CASSPIAGGGDNEQFF. CDR3 DNA sequence: TGTGCCAGCAGCCCTATAGCGGGGGGGGGCGACAATGAGCAGTTCTTC.

The chain links TRBV7-9 to TRBJ2-1, with TRBD2 matching 9 bases. After removal of 2 bases from V and 7 bases from J, the junction contained 6 bases not matched to a gene. Germline CDR1 is SEHNR and CDR2 is FQNEAQ (reference sequence). This CDR3 is 15 amino acids long. Here the CDR3 DNA reads TGTGCCAGCAGCTTACTCGCTAGCGGGGAGAATGAGCAGTTCTTC. This gives the protein CASSLLASGENEQFF.

The chain is built from TRBV4-2 and TRBJ2-7; D is unclear. Trimming took off 0 bases at V and 6 bases at J, with 9 bases between the two ends. Germline V gives CDR1 LGHNA, CDR2 YNFKEQ. This CDR3 comprises 13 residues. Here the CDR3 reads CASSQESQREQYF. The DNA for the CDR3 is TGTGCCAGCAGCCAAGAAAGTCAGCGCGAGCAGTACTTC.